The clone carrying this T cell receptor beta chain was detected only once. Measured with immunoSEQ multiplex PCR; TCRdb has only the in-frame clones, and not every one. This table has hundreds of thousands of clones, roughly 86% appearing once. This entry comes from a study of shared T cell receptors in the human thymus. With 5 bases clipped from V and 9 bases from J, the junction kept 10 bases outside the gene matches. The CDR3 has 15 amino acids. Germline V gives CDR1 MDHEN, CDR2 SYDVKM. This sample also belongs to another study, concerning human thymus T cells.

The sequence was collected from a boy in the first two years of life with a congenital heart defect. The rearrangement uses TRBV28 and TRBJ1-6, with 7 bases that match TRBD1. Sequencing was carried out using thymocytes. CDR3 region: CASSARQGTGSPLHF. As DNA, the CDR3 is TGTGCCAGCAGTGCCAGACAGGGAACTGGTTCACCCCTCCACTTT.